The 17 T cell receptor beta chains listed next were all sequenced from one sample in a study of T cell repertoires in cytomegalovirus infection. Each CDR3 protein is one row after TCRdb ran MiXCR on the reads. The profile covers about 120,000 distinct CDR3 sequences, with about a tenth appearing a single time and approximately 31% taken by the ten largest. Their target antigens are unknown. Source material: PBMCs, sequenced either directly or after in vitro stimulation (not recorded which). Receptors were obtained from a human donor in good health (CMV status not recorded). Some clones in this sample may be carry-over from other donors' samples.

The chain uses TRBV6-2 or TRBV6-3 and TRBJ2-5; D is perhaps TRBD2 (5 bases). The CDR3 runs 13 residues. Germline CDR1 MNHEY, CDR2 SVGEGT. V shed 2 bases and J shed 5 bases, with 9 bases lying between them. The CDR3 nucleotides read TGTGCCAGCAGTTACCTGGGAGTGGAGACCCAGTACTTC. It yields the protein CASSYLGVETQYF.

In this sample, this clonotype turned up a few times. The rearrangement uses TRBV9 and TRBJ2-2; D uncertain. This CDR3 region has 12 residues. Germline loops: CDR1 SGDLS, CDR2 YYNGEE. V was clipped by 4 bases and J by 8 bases, with 9 bases between them. The CDR3 bases are TGTGCCAGCAGCTCGTTGGGGGGGGAGCTGTTTTTT. This sequence encodes CASSSLGGELFF.

This clonotype was detected only a few times. The chain uses TRBV20-1 and TRBJ2-7; TRBD1 might be the D (5 bases). The germline V and J ends were trimmed by 5 bases and 2 bases, with 13 bases remaining between them. The CDR3 sequence is 13 residues long. The germline V gene has CDR1 DFQATT and CDR2 SNEGSKA (reference sequence). The CDR3 nucleotides are TGCAGTGCTGAACAGGTTAAGGCCTACGAGCAGTACTTC. It translates to CSAEQVKAYEQYF.

Many counts were recorded for this clonotype. The rearrangement links TRBV7-2 to TRBJ2-1, with D uncertain. CDR1 SGHTA and CDR2 FQGNSA come from the germline V gene. The CDR3 length is 12 residues. Trimming pared 0 bases from V and 9 bases from J, leaving 6 bases between. In DNA, the CDR3 is TGTGCCAGCAGCTTAGCGTATGGTGAGCAGTTCTTC. It specifies CASSLAYGEQFF.

This clonotype turned up a few times. The CDR3 bases are TGTGCCAGCAGCTTAATAGTTACTAGCACAGATACGCAGTATTTT. This translates into CASSLIVTSTDTQYF. The J gene is TRBJ2-3, the V gene TRBV7-6; D remains ambiguous. This CDR3 has 15 residues. Trimming cost V 2 bases and J 0 bases, with 9 bases left between them. CDR1 SGHVS and CDR2 FNYEAQ come from the germline V gene.

This clonotype was counted many times. V is TRBV4-3 and J is TRBJ2-3, with TRBD2 matching 8 bases. J was trimmed by 2 bases and V by 1 base; bases with no gene match: 11. CDR1 is LGHNA, CDR2 YSLEER, per germline. The CDR3 is 18 amino acids. CDR3 residues: CASSQGGGTSGITDTQYF. CDR3 nucleotides: TGCGCCAGCAGCCAAGGGGGGGGGACTAGTGGAATCACAGATACGCAGTATTTT.

This clonotype occurred a few times. The chain has TRBV7-2 and TRBJ2-5, with TRBD1 identical over 10 bases. This CDR3 has 14 amino acids. Per the germline V gene, CDR1 is SGHTA and CDR2 is FQGNSA. The V gene end was trimmed by 6 bases and the J gene end by 1 base; junction bases not matched to a gene: 2. The chain's CDR3 is CASRDRGPQETQYF. CDR3 in DNA: TGTGCCAGCAGAGACAGGGGGCCCCAAGAGACCCAGTACTTC. Drawing the rest from reference TRBV7-2 and TRBJ2-5, the complete variable domain is GAGVSQSPSNKVTEKGKDVELRCDPISGHTALYWYRQSLGQGLEFLIYFQGNSAPDKSGLPSDRFSAERTGGSVSTLTIQRTQQEDSAVYLCASRDRGPQETQYFGPGTRLLVL.

This clonotype showed up many times. This chain joins TRBV7-2 and TRBJ1-2; D is uncertain. This CDR3 region has 14 residues. The germline V and J ends were trimmed by 1 base and 8 bases, with 14 bases remaining between them. The V gene's germline CDR1 is SGHTA and CDR2 FQGNSA. CDR3 sequence: CASSLDMSGYGYTF. In DNA, the CDR3 is TGTGCCAGCAGCTTAGATATGAGTGGTTACGGCTACACCTTC.

This clonotype was detected many times. The J gene is TRBJ2-2, the V gene TRBV6-4; D is uncertain. The CDR3 is made up of 13 amino acids. The germline V gene has CDR1 MRHNA and CDR2 SNTAGT. With 2 bases removed from V and 3 bases from J, the gap between germline ends came to 4 bases. CDR3 in amino acids: CASSDRDTGELFF. CDR3 coding DNA: TGTGCCAGCAGTGACAGGGACACCGGGGAGCTGTTTTTT.

Only a few counts were recorded for this clonotype. The chain uses TRBV9 and TRBJ2-3, with 7 bases identical to TRBD2. This CDR3 has 14 residues. Germline values: CDR1 SGDLS, CDR2 YYNGEE. J was trimmed by 2 bases and V by 2 bases; bases with no gene match: 2. The CDR3 here is CASSVAGDTDTQYF. The CDR3, as DNA: TGTGCCAGCAGCGTGGCGGGAGACACAGATACGCAGTATTTT.

The gene calls are TRBV6-2 or TRBV6-3 and TRBJ2-1; 11 bases match TRBD2. The CDR3 covers 12 residues. V shed 7 bases, J shed 9 bases, and the junction held 2 bases outside the gene matches. CDR1 is MNHEY and CDR2 is SVGEGT in the germline V gene. The CDR3 region has the DNA TGTGCCAGCATGACTAGCGGGGTTGAGCAGTTCTTC. Translated: CASMTSGVEQFF.

The J gene is TRBJ1-2, the V gene TRBV25-1; possibly TRBD1 for D (5 bases). Germline V gives CDR1 MGHDK, CDR2 SYGVNS. The CDR3 extends over 14 amino acids. Trimming left V 1 base short and J 6 bases short, with 12 bases between. The CDR3 is CASSESIKGNGYTF. The CDR3 nucleotides read TGTGCCAGCAGTGAATCCATTAAGGGGAATGGCTACACCTTC.

The V gene is TRBV29-1, the J gene TRBJ2-7; a weak D match, TRBD2 (6 bases). V was trimmed by 5 bases and J by 0 bases, leaving 17 bases between them. The CDR3 sequence is 15 residues long. Germline CDR1 reads SQVTM; CDR2 reads ANQGSEA. Here the CDR3 reads CSVLGTGTPSYEQYF. The CDR3 DNA sequence: TGCAGCGTTTTGGGGACCGGGACTCCCTCCTACGAGCAGTACTTC.

The sample holds a few counts of this clonotype. The rearrangement uses TRBV6-1 and TRBJ2-1, with a tentative D call TRBD1 (6 bases). CDR1 MNHNS and CDR2 SASEGT come from the germline V gene. The V and J ends lost 0 bases and 5 bases respectively, with 14 bases between them. CDR3 length: 16 amino acids. CDR3 loop: CASSEAAGVGHNEQFF. The CDR3 nucleotides are TGTGCCAGCAGTGAAGCGGCAGGGGTTGGACACAATGAGCAGTTCTTC.

This clonotype appeared many times. This rearrangement joins TRBV4-1 to TRBJ2-7, with 15 bases matching TRBD2. Germline CDR1 reads MGHRA; CDR2 reads YSYEKL. The V and J ends lost 4 bases and 2 bases, in that order; junction bases with no gene match: 3. This CDR3 has 16 amino acids. CDR3 sequence: CASSPGLAGGTYEQYV. CDR3 DNA: TGCGCCAGCAGCCCGGGACTAGCGGGAGGAACCTACGAGCAGTACGTC.

The chain is built from TRBV6-2 or TRBV6-3 and TRBJ2-1, with a weak D call TRBD2 (6 bases). V lost 5 bases and J 6 bases, leaving 17 bases between the germline ends. The CDR3 covers 15 residues. The germline CDR1 and CDR2 sequences are MNHEY and SVGEGT. The chain's CDR3 is CASSAHGRESNEQFF. CDR3 nucleotides: TGTGCCAGCAGTGCCCATGGACGGGAGAGCAATGAGCAGTTCTTC.

This clonotype has a count of ten or more. The rearrangement links TRBV30 to TRBJ2-7; 8 nucleotides align to TRBD2. This CDR3 is built from 14 residues. Germline V gives CDR1 GTSNPN, CDR2 SVGIG (reference sequence). Losses at the gene ends were 1 base for V and 3 bases for J; bases not matched to a gene: 5. In nucleotides, the CDR3 is TGTGCCTGGAGTGGGACTAGCAAATTCTACGAGCAGTACGTC. Protein sequence: CAWSGTSKFYEQYV.